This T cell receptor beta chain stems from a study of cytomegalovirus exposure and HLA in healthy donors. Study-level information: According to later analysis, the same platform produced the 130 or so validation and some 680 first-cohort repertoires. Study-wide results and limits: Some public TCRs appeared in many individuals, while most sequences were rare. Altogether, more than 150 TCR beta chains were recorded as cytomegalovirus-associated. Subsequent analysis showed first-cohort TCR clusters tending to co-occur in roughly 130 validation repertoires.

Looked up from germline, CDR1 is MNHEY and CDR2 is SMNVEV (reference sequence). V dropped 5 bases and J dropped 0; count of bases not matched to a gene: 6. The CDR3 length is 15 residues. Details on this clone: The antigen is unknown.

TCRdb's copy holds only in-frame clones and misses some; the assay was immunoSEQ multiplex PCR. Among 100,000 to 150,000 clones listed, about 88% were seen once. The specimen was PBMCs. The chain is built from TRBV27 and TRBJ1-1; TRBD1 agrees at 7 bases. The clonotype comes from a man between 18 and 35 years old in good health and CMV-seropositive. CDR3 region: CASSPRTGMNTEAFF. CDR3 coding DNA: TGTGCCAGCAGTCCAAGGACAGGAATGAACACTGAAGCTTTCTTT.